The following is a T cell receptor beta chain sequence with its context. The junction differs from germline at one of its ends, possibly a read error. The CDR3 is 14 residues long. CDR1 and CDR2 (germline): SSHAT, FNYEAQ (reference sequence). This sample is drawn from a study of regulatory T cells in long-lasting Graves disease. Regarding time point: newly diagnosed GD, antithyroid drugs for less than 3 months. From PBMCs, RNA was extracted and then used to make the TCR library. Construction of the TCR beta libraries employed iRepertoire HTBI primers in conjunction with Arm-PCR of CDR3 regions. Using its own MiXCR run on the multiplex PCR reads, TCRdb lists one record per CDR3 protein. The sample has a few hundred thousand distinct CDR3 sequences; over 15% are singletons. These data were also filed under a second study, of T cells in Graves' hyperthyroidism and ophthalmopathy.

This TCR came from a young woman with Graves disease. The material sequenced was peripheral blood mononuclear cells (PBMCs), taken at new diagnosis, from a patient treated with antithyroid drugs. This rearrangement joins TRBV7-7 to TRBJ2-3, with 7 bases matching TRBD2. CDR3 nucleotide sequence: TGTGCTAGCAGCTTAGGTCTAGCGGAAGATACGCAGTATTTT. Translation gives CASSLGLAEDTQYF.